Shown below are 17 T cell receptor beta chains from a single sample sequenced in a study of beta chain features in type 1 diabetes. Expressed TCRB transcripts got sequenced, as all isolated RNA was reverse transcribed. Assay: immunoSEQ multiplex PCR; the TCRdb copy retains only in-frame clones and omits some. This sample has some 410,000 clones, with approximately 10% found just once. Source material: naive CD4+ T cells from blood. These receptors came from a woman aged 18-35 years in good health.

The V call is TRBV2, the J call TRBJ1-5; 7 positions match TRBD1. CDR1 is SNHLY and CDR2 is FYNNEI in the germline V gene. CDR3 length equals 12 residues. The trim removed 8 bases at V and 3 bases at J, leaving 1 base unmatched. This chain's CDR3 is CASDRDNQPQHF. The CDR3 DNA sequence: TGTGCCAGCGACAGGGACAATCAGCCCCAGCATTTT.

This clone was found a few times. The genes are TRBV19 and TRBJ1-4; no firm D call. Germline CDR1 LNHDA, CDR2 SQIVND (reference sequence). Trimming cost V 6 bases and J 9 bases, with 17 bases left between them. The CDR3 consists of 14 residues. Here the CDR3 reads CASSIDGLAKKLFF. The CDR3 DNA reads as TGTGCCAGTAGCATCGATGGGCTGGCTAAAAAACTGTTTTTT.

In its sample, this clone was seen a few times. This chain uses TRBV11-3 with TRBJ2-7, with a tentative D call TRBD1 (5 bases). Germline lookup yields CDR1 SGHNT and CDR2 YENEEA. The length of the CDR3 is 13 residues. With 5 bases removed from V and 0 bases from J, the gap between germline ends came to 8 bases. The CDR3: CASSRRGSYEQYF. For the CDR3, the DNA is TGTGCCAGCAGCAGAAGGGGCTCCTACGAGCAGTACTTC.

As to this clone: Within the sample, other DNA sequences also encode this same CDR3. As DNA, the CDR3 is TGTGCCAGCTCACCCCCGGGGGCAGATACGCAGTATTTT. Amino acids: CASSPPGADTQYF. The genes are TRBV18 and TRBJ2-3; possibly TRBD2 for D (6 bases). CDR3 length: 13 residues. The V gene lost 3 bases and the J gene lost 4 bases, with 8 bases spanning the gap. The germline gives CDR1 KGHSH, CDR2 LQKENI.

The chain carries TRBV4-1 and TRBJ1-2; tentatively, D is TRBD1 (6 bases). This CDR3 comprises 14 residues. V was clipped by 6 bases and J by 8 bases, with 19 bases between them. The germline V gene has CDR1 MGHRA and CDR2 YSYEKL. CDR3 nucleotides: TGCGCCAGCAGACCCACAGGGAGTCTGGAGGGCTACACCTTC. Protein: CASRPTGSLEGYTF.

Turning to this clone: At one boundary the junction diverges from the germline segment, which might be a read error. The rearrangement joins TRBV7-9 to TRBJ2-5; D is undetermined. In germline, CDR1 is SEHNR, CDR2 FQNEAQ (reference sequence). CDR3 size: 12 residues. The CDR3 loop reads CASSPMDNLSDF. The CDR3 nucleotides read TGTGCCAGCAGCCCCATGGATAACCTGAGTGACTTC.

This clone appeared a few times. The chain combines TRBV7-2 with TRBJ1-1; D gene ambiguous. Looked up from germline, CDR1 is SGHTA and CDR2 is FQGNSA. Trimming shortened V by 1 base and J by 11 bases, and 11 bases separated the two germline ends. There are 12 residues in the CDR3. The CDR3: CASSLGSVGAFF. The CDR3 DNA sequence: TGTGCCAGCAGCTTAGGGTCGGTTGGCGCTTTCTTT.

The chain is built from TRBV4-1 and TRBJ2-2, with a tentative D call TRBD2 (6 bases). V lost 1 base to trimming and J lost 6 bases, with 21 bases between them. Germline lookup yields CDR1 MGHRA and CDR2 YSYEKL. The CDR3 runs 18 residues. In DNA form, the CDR3 reads TGCGCCAGCAGCCAAGCCTCCGGGAGAAGCGCACGCTCCGGGGAGCTGTTTTTT. Protein product: CASSQASGRSARSGELFF.

The V call is TRBV2, the J call TRBJ2-1, with a weak D call TRBD1 (6 bases). Germline lookup yields CDR1 SNHLY and CDR2 FYNNEI. The CDR3 extends over 12 amino acids. V was cut by 6 bases and J by 12 bases, with 15 bases left in between. The CDR3 bases are TGTGCCAGCAGCGACAACAGGGAAACGCAGTTCTTC. Translation: CASSDNRETQFF.

Regarding this clone: The sample holds other DNA sequences that translate to the same CDR3. The V call is TRBV7-9, the J call TRBJ1-1; D is unclear. Looked up from germline, CDR1 is SEHNR and CDR2 is FQNEAQ (reference sequence). V lost 5 bases to trimming and J lost 0 bases, with 7 bases between them. This CDR3 is 13 amino acids long. CDR3 coding DNA: TGTGCCAGCAGCCCGACCCTGAACACTGAAGCTTTCTTT. It specifies CASSPTLNTEAFF.

V usage is TRBV29-1 and J usage is TRBJ2-6, with D tentatively TRBD2 (5 bases). V lost 4 bases, J lost 0 bases, and 10 bases lay in between. The CDR3 has 15 amino acids. CDR1 and CDR2 from the germline V gene are SQVTM and ANQGSEA. CDR3 region: CSVGRGSSGANVLTF. Written as DNA, the CDR3 is TGCAGCGTTGGCCGGGGATCCTCTGGGGCCAACGTCCTGACTTTC.

Only a few counts were recorded for this clone. The V gene is TRBV30, the J gene TRBJ2-7; 11 bases fit TRBD1. This CDR3 spans 14 amino acids. CDR1 and CDR2 from the germline V gene are GTSNPN and SVGIG (reference sequence). The V gene end was trimmed by 7 bases and the J gene end by 2 bases; junction bases not matched to a gene: 7. The CDR3 region has the DNA TGTGCCTTGAGGGGACAGGGGGGAACCTACGAGCAGTACTTC. Residues: CALRGQGGTYEQYF. The full variable domain, in which reference TRBV30 and TRBJ2-7 provide the parts outside the CDR3, is SQTIHQWPATLVQPVGSPLSLECTVEGTSNPNLYWYRQAAGRGLQLLFYSVGIGQISSEVPQNLSASRPQDRQFILSSKKLLLSDSGFYLCALRGQGGTYEQYFGPGTRLTVT.

This clone was picked up a small number of times. This chain uses TRBV10-3 with TRBJ2-7, with D possibly matching TRBD1 (6 bases). Deletions cut 5 bases from V and 3 bases from J, with 14 bases between. The germline CDR1 and CDR2 sequences are ENHRY and SYGVKD. CDR3 length: 14 amino acids. In DNA form, the CDR3 reads TGTGCCATCAGTTGGACAGAGAGTAGCTACGAGCAGTACTTC. It is translated as CAISWTESSYEQYF.

The table lists this clone with a few counts. The J gene is TRBJ2-3, the V gene TRBV5-1; the D gene is possibly TRBD1 (6 bases). V shed 5 bases and J shed 0 bases, with 13 bases lying between them. The V gene's germline CDR1 is SGHRS and CDR2 YFSETQ. CDR3 length: 15 amino acids. This CDR3 reads CASSWSGASTDTQYF. For the CDR3, the DNA is TGCGCCAGCAGTTGGTCAGGGGCTAGCACAGATACGCAGTATTTT. Full variable domain (outside the CDR3, taken from reference TRBV5-1 and TRBJ2-3): KAGVTQTPRYLIKTRGQQVTLSCSPISGHRSVSWYQQTPGQGLQFLFEYFSETQRNKGNFPGRFSGRQFSNSRSEMNVSTLELGDSALYLCASSWSGASTDTQYFGPGTRLTVL.

This clone was counted only a few times. The J gene is TRBJ2-1, the V gene TRBV4-1; no clear D gene. The V end was cut by 5 bases, the J end by 4 bases, with 6 bases between. This CDR3 contains 12 residues. Per germline, CDR1 MGHRA and CDR2 YSYEKL. The CDR3 is CASSYQYNEQFF. The CDR3 nucleotides are TGCGCCAGCAGCTACCAGTACAATGAGCAGTTCTTC.

This clone occurred a few times. The rearrangement links TRBV4-3 to TRBJ2-2, with a possible D match to TRBD1 (6 bases). Germline V gene data show CDR1 as LGHNA and CDR2 as YSLEER. This CDR3 contains 14 residues. V shed 3 bases and J shed 5 bases, with 10 bases lying between them. This CDR3 reads CASSHDGQTGELFF. The CDR3 DNA sequence: TGCGCCAGCAGCCATGATGGACAGACCGGGGAGCTGTTTTTT.

The CDR3 DNA reads as TGCGCCAGCAGCCCTAGCGGGGGATACTCCTACAATGAGCAGTTCTTC. This gives the protein CASSPSGGYSYNEQFF. The gene calls are TRBV5-1 and TRBJ2-1; 10 bases are shared with TRBD2. V lost 4 bases to trimming and J lost 0 bases; unmatched junction nucleotides: 4. CDR1 is SGHRS, CDR2 YFSETQ, per germline. The CDR3 is 16 amino acids.